This T cell receptor (beta chain) was profiled in a study of blood T cell repertoires in COVID-19. Study background: Material from acute and convalescent COVID-19 was sourced from the United States, Italy and Spain. T cells, B-cell-depleted T cells, or PBMCs provided the cDNA or gDNA that served as material.

V was trimmed by 0 bases and J by 11 bases, leaving 14 bases between them. Looked up from germline, CDR1 is ENHRY and CDR2 is SYGVKD. CDR3 length equals 14 residues. Original processing methods: Counts of nucleated cells, estimated from reference gene primer amplification, were obtained. Only in-frame clones appear in the TCRdb table, and some are missing; sequencing was by immunoSEQ multiplex PCR. The DNA was the basis for D and trimming; V, J and clone size are from that table. This sample has just under 50,000 clones, with about 92% found just once. The sample consisted of peripheral blood. The chain has TRBV10-3 and TRBJ2-1; D is undetermined. This TCR came from a human donor in a cohort sampled during active COVID-19. CDR3 DNA: TGTGCCATCAGTGAGTCCGGCGGAGCACTGAAGCAGTTCTTC. Translated: CAISESGGALKQFF.